This T cell receptor beta chain stems from a study of cytomegalovirus exposure and HLA in healthy donors. Regarding the study as a whole: Some TCR beta chains (roughly 150 of them) were listed as cytomegalovirus-associated.

This clone was picked up a small number of times. What it recognizes is unknown. Some clones are missing from TCRdb's copy, which holds only in-frame ones; the method was immunoSEQ multiplex PCR. The sample lists some 200,000 clones; more than 75% were seen once. V trimming: 3 bases; J trimming: 6 bases; junction bases outside the gene matches: 2. Germline V CDR1 and CDR2: MRHNA, SNTAGT. This CDR3 has 15 amino acids. The sequenced material came from PBMCs. This rearrangement joins TRBV6-4 to TRBJ2-1; 13 bases match TRBD2. This clonotype was sampled from a man younger than 40 in good health and CMV-seropositive. CDR3 in amino acids: CASSETSGGFNEQFF. The CDR3 coding sequence is TGTGCCAGCAGTGAGACTAGCGGGGGGTTCAATGAGCAGTTCTTC.